This T cell receptor (beta chain) was found in a study of T cells in Graves' hyperthyroidism and ophthalmopathy. Germline assignment: CDR1 SEHNR and CDR2 FQNEAQ (reference sequence). Between the trimmed V and J ends, which lost 7 bases and 7 bases, there was a span of 11 bases. The CDR3 runs 12 residues. TCR beta CDR3 regions were amplified from RNA transcripts. Initially, a first-round RT-PCR of the TCR CDR3 employed the HTBI primer set. TCRdb fed the multiplex PCR reads into MiXCR, producing one record per CDR3 protein. The table records approximately 500,000 distinct CDR3 sequences, about 45% of them present only once. This clonotype has only a few counts. Patients were excluded because of uncontrolled infection, other autoimmune disease, pregnancy or lactation. On the basis of clinical symptoms, serum thyroxine and TRAb, thyroid ultrasound and orbital computed tomography, diagnoses were made.

The V gene is TRBV7-9, the J gene TRBJ2-1, with D maybe TRBD2 (5 bases). The sequence was obtained from a woman aged 18 to 35 with Graves' hyperthyroidism. Sequenced: peripheral blood or thyroid tissue (not recorded which). The CDR3 loop is CASTNSGNEQFF. The DNA of the CDR3 is TGTGCCAGCACTAACTCGGGGAATGAGCAGTTCTTC.